Only one count was recorded for the clone carrying this T cell receptor beta chain. Sequencing was performed with immunoSEQ multiplex PCR; in TCRdb, only in-frame clones are kept and a portion is missing. Of some 50,000 clones listed, about 83% were seen once; the top ten hold around 15%. The record originates from a study of blood T cell repertoires in COVID-19. Turning to the study itself: The United States, Italy and Spain supplied acute and convalescent COVID-19 samples. T cells, B-cell-depleted T cells, or PBMCs supplied cDNA or gDNA.

The V end lost 7 bases, the J end lost 4 bases, and 8 bases lay between the germline ends. The CDR3 is 12 residues long. Germline CDR1 and CDR2: MNHEY and SVGAGI. The sequenced sample was peripheral blood. The clonotype comes from a human donor in a cohort sampled during active COVID-19. The V gene is TRBV6-5, the J gene TRBJ1-3; D is ambiguous. The DNA for the CDR3 is TGTGCCAGCACACAGCTGGGAAACACCATATATTTT. It yields the protein CASTQLGNTIYF.